The text below deals with one T cell receptor beta chain. Produced via immunoSEQ multiplex PCR; TCRdb's table is partial and in-frame only. Here the sample spans around 230,000 clones, approximately 85% being singletons. The data derive from a study of blood T cell repertoires in COVID-19. Overall study context: The cDNA or gDNA used as material had been derived from T cells, B-cell-depleted T cells, or PBMCs.

Germline assignment: CDR1 SNHLY and CDR2 FYNNEI. The CDR3 consists of 12 residues. Trimming pared 7 bases from V and 8 bases from J, leaving 12 bases between. While infection was still active, Seattle patients were enrolled and then followed longitudinally. The source is a man aged 45-60 years with COVID-19, enrolled during active disease. The V and J genes are TRBV2 and TRBJ1-3, with D perhaps TRBD1 (6 bases). The sequenced sample was peripheral blood. In DNA form, the CDR3 reads TGTGCCAGCAAGGGGGATGTGCACACCATATATTTT. It is translated as CASKGDVHTIYF.